This T cell receptor (beta chain) originates from a study of vaccination effects on CD4 cells after COVID-19. Across the study: After the second dose, samples were taken at median day 72.

Concerning this clone itself: Its antigen remains unidentified.

Per germline, CDR1 MRHNA and CDR2 SNTAGT. V gave up 4 bases and J gave up 3 bases; unmatched junction bases: 6. This CDR3 is 16 amino acids long. Antigen-specific CD4+ T cells were first expanded with viral peptide pools by the ViraFEST assay and only then sequenced. Around day 10 of culture, CD4+ T cells were separated out. Each participant was administered two doses of either the BNT162b2 or the mRNA-1273 vaccine. The healthy vaccine recipients, who had no prior SARS-CoV-2 infection, showed negative nucleocapsid antibodies. Wells of roughly 2 million PBMC each were grown with around 10 IU/ml IL-2 and roughly 9.2 ug/ml peptides. TCRdb's table, derived via immunoSEQ multiplex PCR, lists solely in-frame clones and lacks some. The data contain tens of thousands of clones, approximately 76% of them seen just once; the ten biggest clones take up approximately 10%.

This chain uses TRBV6-4 with TRBJ2-1, with 10 bases identical to TRBD2. The source of this sequence is a human donor who received a COVID-19 vaccine. The sample was CD4+ T cells from PBMCs cultured with HCoV-229E spike peptides, taken after COVID-19 vaccination. CDR3: CASSVRTSGDYNEQFF. DNA of the CDR3: TGTGCCAGCAGTGTCCGGACTAGCGGTGACTACAATGAGCAGTTCTTC.